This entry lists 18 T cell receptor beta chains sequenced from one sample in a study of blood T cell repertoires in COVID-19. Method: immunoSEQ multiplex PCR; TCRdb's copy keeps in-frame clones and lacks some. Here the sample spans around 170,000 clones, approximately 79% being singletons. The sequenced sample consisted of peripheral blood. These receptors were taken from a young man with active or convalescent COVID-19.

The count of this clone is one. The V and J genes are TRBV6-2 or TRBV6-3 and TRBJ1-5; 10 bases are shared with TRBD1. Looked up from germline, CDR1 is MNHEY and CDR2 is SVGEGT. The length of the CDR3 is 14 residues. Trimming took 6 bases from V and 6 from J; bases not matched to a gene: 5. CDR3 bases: TGTGCCAGCAGCATAGGACAGGGGGTTCAGCCCCAGCATTTT. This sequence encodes CASSIGQGVQPQHF.

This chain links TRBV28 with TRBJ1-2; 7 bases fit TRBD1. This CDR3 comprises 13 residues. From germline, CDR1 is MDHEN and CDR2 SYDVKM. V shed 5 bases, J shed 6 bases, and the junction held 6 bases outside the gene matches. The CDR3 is CASSATGVNGYTF. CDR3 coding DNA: TGTGCCAGCAGTGCCACAGGGGTGAATGGCTACACCTTC.

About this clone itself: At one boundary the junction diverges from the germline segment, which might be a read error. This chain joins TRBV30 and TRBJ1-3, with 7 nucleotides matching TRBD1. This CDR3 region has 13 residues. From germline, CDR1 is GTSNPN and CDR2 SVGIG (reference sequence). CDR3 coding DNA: TGTGCCTGGAGTGTCAATGGACAGGCGGTGGTTGATTTT. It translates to CAWSVNGQAVVDF.

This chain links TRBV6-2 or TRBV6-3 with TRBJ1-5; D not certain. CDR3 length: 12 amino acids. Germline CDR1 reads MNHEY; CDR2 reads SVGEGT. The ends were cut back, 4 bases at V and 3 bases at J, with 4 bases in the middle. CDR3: CASSWPNQPQHF. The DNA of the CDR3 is TGTGCCAGCAGTTGGCCCAATCAGCCCCAGCATTTT.

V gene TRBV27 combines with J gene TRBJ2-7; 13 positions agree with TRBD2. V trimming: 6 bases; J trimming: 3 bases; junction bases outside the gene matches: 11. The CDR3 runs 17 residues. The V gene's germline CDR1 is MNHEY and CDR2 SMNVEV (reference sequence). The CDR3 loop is CASSPPRTSGRFYEQYF. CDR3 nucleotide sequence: TGTGCCAGCAGCCCACCGCGGACTAGCGGGAGATTCTACGAGCAGTACTTC.

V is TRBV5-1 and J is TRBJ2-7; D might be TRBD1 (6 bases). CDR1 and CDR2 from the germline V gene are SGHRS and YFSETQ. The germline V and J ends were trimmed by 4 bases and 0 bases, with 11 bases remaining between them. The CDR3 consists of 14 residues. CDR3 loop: CASSPIQGSYEQYV. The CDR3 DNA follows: TGCGCCAGCAGCCCGATACAGGGCTCCTACGAGCAGTACGTC.

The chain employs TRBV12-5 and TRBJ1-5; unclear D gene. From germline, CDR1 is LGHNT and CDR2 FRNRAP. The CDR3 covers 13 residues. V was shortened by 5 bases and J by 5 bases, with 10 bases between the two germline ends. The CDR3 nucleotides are TGTGCTAGTGGTCTGGACGGAGATCAGCCCCAGCATTTT. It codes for CASGLDGDQPQHF.

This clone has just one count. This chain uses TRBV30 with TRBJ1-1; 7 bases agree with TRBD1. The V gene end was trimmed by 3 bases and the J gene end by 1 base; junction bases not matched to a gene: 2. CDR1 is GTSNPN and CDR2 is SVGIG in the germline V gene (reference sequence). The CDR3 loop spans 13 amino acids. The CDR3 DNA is TGTGCCTGGAGCGGACAGGCGAACACTGAAGCTTTCTTT. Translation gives CAWSGQANTEAFF.

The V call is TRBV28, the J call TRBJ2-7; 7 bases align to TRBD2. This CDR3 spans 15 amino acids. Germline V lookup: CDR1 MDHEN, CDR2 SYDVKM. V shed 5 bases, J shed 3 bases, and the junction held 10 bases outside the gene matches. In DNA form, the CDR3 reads TGTGCCAGCAGTCCCGGGTCGGCGGGAGACTACGAGCAGTACTTC. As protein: CASSPGSAGDYEQYF.

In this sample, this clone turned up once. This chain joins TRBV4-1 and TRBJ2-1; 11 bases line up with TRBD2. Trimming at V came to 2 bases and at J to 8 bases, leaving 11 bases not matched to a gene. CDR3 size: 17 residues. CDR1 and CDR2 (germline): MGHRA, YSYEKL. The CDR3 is CASSQPSLAGAPYEQFF. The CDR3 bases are TGCGCCAGCAGCCAACCCTCACTAGCGGGAGCCCCCTATGAGCAGTTCTTC.

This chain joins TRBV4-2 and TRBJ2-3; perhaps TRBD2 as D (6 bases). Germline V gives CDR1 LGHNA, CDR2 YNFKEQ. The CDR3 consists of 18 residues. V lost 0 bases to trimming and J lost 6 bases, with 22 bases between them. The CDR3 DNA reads TGTGCCAGCAGCCAAGACCCTCCTCCGTCTAGTGCGGGGGATACGCAGTATTTT. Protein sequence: CASSQDPPPSSAGDTQYF.

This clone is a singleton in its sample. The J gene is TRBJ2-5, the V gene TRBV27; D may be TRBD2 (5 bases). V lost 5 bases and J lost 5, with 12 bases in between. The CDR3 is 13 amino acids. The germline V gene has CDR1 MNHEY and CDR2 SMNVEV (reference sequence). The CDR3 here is CASSGLDYETQYF. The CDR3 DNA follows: TGTGCCAGCAGTGGGCTAGACTACGAGACCCAGTACTTC.

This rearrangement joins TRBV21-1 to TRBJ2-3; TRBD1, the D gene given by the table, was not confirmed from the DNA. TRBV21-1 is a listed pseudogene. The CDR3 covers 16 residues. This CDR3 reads CASSKGGSRGTDTQYF. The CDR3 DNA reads TGTGCCAGCAGCAAAGGGGGGAGCAGGGGAACAGATACGCAGTATTTT.

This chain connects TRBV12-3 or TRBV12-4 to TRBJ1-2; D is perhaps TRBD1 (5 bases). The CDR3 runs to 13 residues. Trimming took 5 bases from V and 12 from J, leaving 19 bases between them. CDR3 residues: CASSRLGGLYNTF. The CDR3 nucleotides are TGTGCCAGCAGTCGCTTGGGGGGTCTCTATAACACCTTC.

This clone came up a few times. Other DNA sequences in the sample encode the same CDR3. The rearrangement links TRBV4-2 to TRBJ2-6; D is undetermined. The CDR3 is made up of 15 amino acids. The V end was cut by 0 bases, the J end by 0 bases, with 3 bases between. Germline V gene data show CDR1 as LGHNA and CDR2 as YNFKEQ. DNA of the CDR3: TGTGCCAGCAGCCAAGACAGCTCTGGGGCCAACGTCCTGACTTTC. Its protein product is CASSQDSSGANVLTF.

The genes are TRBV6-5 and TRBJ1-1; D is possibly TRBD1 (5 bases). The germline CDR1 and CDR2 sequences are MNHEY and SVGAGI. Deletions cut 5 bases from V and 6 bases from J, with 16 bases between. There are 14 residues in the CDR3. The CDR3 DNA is TGTGCCAGCAGTCACCTCCTGTCGGGGGCTGAAGCTTTCTTT. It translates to CASSHLLSGAEAFF.

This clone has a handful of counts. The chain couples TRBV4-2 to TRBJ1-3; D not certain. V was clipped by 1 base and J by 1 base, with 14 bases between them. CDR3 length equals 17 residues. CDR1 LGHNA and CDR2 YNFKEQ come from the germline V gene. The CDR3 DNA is TGTGCCAGCAGCCAAGTAACCTTCGGGGTTTCTGGAAACACCATATATTTT. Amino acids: CASSQVTFGVSGNTIYF.

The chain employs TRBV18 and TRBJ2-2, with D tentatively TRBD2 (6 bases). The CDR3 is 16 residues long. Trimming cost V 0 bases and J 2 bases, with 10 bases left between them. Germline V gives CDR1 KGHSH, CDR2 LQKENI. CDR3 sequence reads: CASSPPGLPNTGELFF. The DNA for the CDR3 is TGTGCCAGCTCACCACCGGGACTCCCAAACACCGGGGAGCTGTTTTTT.